Each of the 13 T cell receptor beta chains below was sequenced from the same sample in a study of monozygotic twins with cystic fibrosis. Sequencing was performed with immunoSEQ multiplex PCR; in TCRdb, only in-frame clones are kept and a portion is missing. The data show 20,000 to 25,000 clones, with approximately 97% seen just once and about 0.15% held by the top ten. Sample: blood. These receptors came from a girl between 5 and 17 years old with cystic fibrosis.

The chain has TRBV28 and TRBJ2-7; maybe TRBD2 (7 bases). The V end was cut by 6 bases, the J end by 2 bases, with 17 bases between. The CDR3 loop spans 15 amino acids. Looked up from germline, CDR1 is MDHEN and CDR2 is SYDVKM. Here the CDR3 DNA reads TGTGCCAGCAGCCGAGGGGGGGTCAGACCCTACGAGCAGTACTTC. It specifies CASSRGGVRPYEQYF. Using reference TRBV28 and TRBJ2-7 for the parts outside the CDR3, the full variable domain is DVKVTQSSRYLVKRTGEKVFLECVQDMDHENMFWYRQDPGLGLRLIYFSYDVKMKEKGDIPEGYSVSREKKERFSLILESASTNQTSMYLCASSRGGVRPYEQYFGPGTRLTVT.

J is TRBJ2-3 and V is TRBV9; 14 bases match TRBD2. V lost 0 bases and J lost 2; bases outside the gene matches: 8. CDR3 size: 19 residues. Germline CDR1 is SGDLS and CDR2 is YYNGEE. The CDR3 reads CASSVGRLAGGPVTDTQYF. DNA for the CDR3: TGTGCCAGCAGCGTAGGCAGACTAGCGGGAGGGCCGGTCACAGATACGCAGTATTTT.

The chain employs TRBV6-4 and TRBJ2-1; 8 bases agree with TRBD1. The germline CDR1 and CDR2 sequences are MRHNA and SNTAGT. Trimming cost V 3 bases and J 4 bases; bases outside gene matches: 2. CDR3 length equals 14 residues. CDR3 sequence (DNA): TGTGCCAGCAGTGAACAGGGGGAGTACAATGAGCAGTTCTTC. This codes for CASSEQGEYNEQFF.

The V call is TRBV5-4, the J call TRBJ2-7; 9 bases agree with TRBD2. With 4 bases clipped from V and 0 bases from J, the junction kept 5 bases outside the gene matches. The CDR3 contains 15 residues. Germline CDR1 is SGHNT and CDR2 is YYREEE (reference sequence). DNA for the CDR3: TGTGCCAGCAGCGTGACTAGCGGCAGCTCCTACGAGCAGTACTTC. Translated, it gives CASSVTSGSSYEQYF.

V usage is TRBV30 and J usage is TRBJ2-1, with a tentative D call TRBD2 (6 bases). Germline CDR1 reads GTSNPN; CDR2 reads SVGIG (reference sequence). Trimming shortened V by 2 bases and J by 6 bases, and 17 bases separated the two germline ends. The CDR3 has 15 amino acids. CDR3 sequence reads: CAWSPWGGLGNEQFF. DNA of the CDR3: TGTGCCTGGAGTCCGTGGGGAGGTCTCGGCAATGAGCAGTTCTTC.

This chain connects TRBV5-4 to TRBJ2-5, with a weak D call TRBD1 (5 bases). The CDR3 is 15 residues long. The V end was cut by 5 bases, the J end by 1 base, with 15 bases between. CDR1 and CDR2 (germline): SGHNT, YYREEE (reference sequence). The CDR3 region is CASSSKQGSQETQYF. CDR3 coding DNA: TGTGCCAGCAGTTCGAAGCAGGGATCCCAAGAGACCCAGTACTTC.

CDR3 in amino acids: CAWAGTSGRPDTQYF. The CDR3 DNA reads TGTGCCTGGGCCGGGACTAGCGGGAGACCAGATACGCAGTATTTT. The chain carries TRBV30 and TRBJ2-3; TRBD2 agrees at 14 bases. This CDR3 has 15 residues. V shed 5 bases, J shed 4 bases, and the junction held 5 bases outside the gene matches. Germline values: CDR1 GTSNPN, CDR2 SVGIG (reference sequence). The variable domain in full, with the rest retrieved from reference TRBV30 and TRBJ2-3, is SQTIHQWPATLVQPVGSPLSLECTVEGTSNPNLYWYRQAAGRGLQLLFYSVGIGQISSEVPQNLSASRPQDRQFILSSKKLLLSDSGFYLCAWAGTSGRPDTQYFGPGTRLTVL.

The V gene is TRBV10-3, the J gene TRBJ2-7, with D perhaps TRBD1 or TRBD2 (6 bases each). The germline V and J ends were trimmed by 4 bases and 0 bases, with 25 bases remaining between them. Germline V lookup: CDR1 ENHRY, CDR2 SYGVKD. This CDR3 has 19 residues. CDR3 residues: CAISGPRGGFWASSYEQYV. The CDR3, as DNA: TGTGCCATCAGTGGCCCCAGGGGAGGCTTCTGGGCTAGCTCCTACGAGCAGTACGTC.

The chain combines TRBV7-2 with TRBJ2-1; no clear D gene. Trimming took 1 base from V and 5 from J, leaving 12 bases between them. This CDR3 contains 15 residues. Germline-derived CDR1 and CDR2 are SGHTA and FQGNSA. The CDR3 bases are TGTGCCAGCAGCTTAGAGTTAGCCCGCAACAATGAGCAGTTCTTC. Translating it yields CASSLELARNNEQFF.

The genes are TRBV2 and TRBJ1-4; 10 bases are shared with TRBD1. Unmatched junction bases numbered 8, after V lost 6 bases and J lost 7 bases. This CDR3 comprises 15 residues. The V gene's germline CDR1 is SNHLY and CDR2 FYNNEI. CDR3 nucleotide sequence: TGTGCCAGCAGCAATCGGGACAGGGGAAGTGAAAAACTGTTTTTT. Protein sequence: CASSNRDRGSEKLFF.

This chain uses TRBV30 with TRBJ2-5; D might be TRBD2 (6 bases). The V gene lost 5 bases and the J gene lost 0 bases, with 13 bases spanning the gap. The CDR3 loop spans 14 amino acids. The germline V gene encodes CDR1 GTSNPN and CDR2 SVGIG (reference sequence). The DNA for the CDR3 is TGTGCCTGGGGGGGGATGCGGTACCAAGAGACCCAGTACTTC. It translates to CAWGGMRYQETQYF. Together with reference TRBV30 and TRBJ2-5, the CDR3 gives the full variable domain: SQTIHQWPATLVQPVGSPLSLECTVEGTSNPNLYWYRQAAGRGLQLLFYSVGIGQISSEVPQNLSASRPQDRQFILSSKKLLLSDSGFYLCAWGGMRYQETQYFGPGTRLLVL.

CDR3 nucleotides: TGTGCCAGCAGAAGACTAGCGGGACCCTACGAGCAGTACGTC. Encoded protein: CASRRLAGPYEQYV. V and J are TRBV6-4 and TRBJ2-7, with 11 nucleotides matching TRBD2. Germline CDR1 and CDR2: MRHNA and SNTAGT. The CDR3 is 14 amino acids. The V segment lost 6 bases and the J segment 2 bases; nucleotides outside the gene matches: 3.

The chain has TRBV30 and TRBJ2-1; D may be TRBD2 (5 bases). V was pared by 3 bases and J by 5 bases, with 8 bases between. CDR1 and CDR2 from the germline V gene are GTSNPN and SVGIG (reference sequence). This CDR3 spans 12 amino acids. The CDR3 DNA reads TGTGCCTGGAGCGGACTCCACAATGAGCAGTTCTTC. Protein sequence: CAWSGLHNEQFF.